Each of the 11 T cell receptor beta chains below was sequenced from the same sample in a study of blood T cell repertoires in COVID-19. Sequencing used immunoSEQ multiplex PCR; TCRdb keeps in-frame clones, though not all of them. The profile shows some 160,000 clones, approximately 84% of them singletons. The sample comprised peripheral blood. These receptors were taken from a woman older than 75 with acute or convalescent COVID-19.

This chain joins TRBV3-1 (or the pseudogene TRBV3-2) and TRBJ2-5; 13 bases map to TRBD2. CDR3 length equals 16 residues. The V segment lost 6 bases and the J segment 2 bases; nucleotides outside the gene matches: 6. Germline V gene lookup returns CDR1 LGHDT and CDR2 YNNKEL (reference sequence). Written as DNA, the CDR3 is TGTGCCAGCAGACGGACTAGCGGGGGCTTACAAGAGACCCAGTACTTC. Translation: CASRRTSGGLQETQYF.

This clone was seen a single time. The chain carries TRBV28 and TRBJ1-4, with 8 bases aligning to TRBD1. The CDR3 has 16 amino acids. The trim removed 2 bases at V and 3 bases at J, leaving 5 bases unmatched. CDR1 MDHEN and CDR2 SYDVKM come from the germline V gene. The CDR3 DNA reads TGTGCCAGCAGTTTAACTCAGGGGGCGTCTAATGAAAAACTGTTTTTT. It translates to CASSLTQGASNEKLFF. Full variable domain (missing parts from reference TRBV28 and TRBJ1-4): DVKVTQSSRYLVKRTGEKVFLECVQDMDHENMFWYRQDPGLGLRLIYFSYDVKMKEKGDIPEGYSVSREKKERFSLILESASTNQTSMYLCASSLTQGASNEKLFFGSGTQLSVL.

This clone was seen a few times. The DNA of the CDR3 is TGCGCCAGCAGTTTGACAGTGGACTATGGCTACACCTTC. This codes for CASSLTVDYGYTF. This sequence joins TRBV10-2 and TRBJ1-2, with D possibly being TRBD1 (5 bases). The CDR3 covers 13 residues. The V end lost 5 bases, the J end lost 3 bases, and 10 bases lay between the germline ends. Per germline, CDR1 WSHSY and CDR2 SAAADI.

This clone was recorded a few times. The chain couples TRBV2 to TRBJ1-2; D uncertain. The V end lost 0 bases, the J end lost 3 bases, and 8 bases lay between the germline ends. Germline values: CDR1 SNHLY, CDR2 FYNNEI. This CDR3 is built from 14 residues. The CDR3 DNA reads as TGTGCCAGCAGTGAAGCGCGAGCGGACTATGGCTACACCTTC. Amino acids: CASSEARADYGYTF.

CDR3: CASSFPGLHNEQFF. CDR3 nucleotide sequence: TGTGCCAGCAGCTTCCCGGGACTCCATAATGAGCAGTTCTTC. The V and J genes are TRBV7-9 and TRBJ2-1; D may be TRBD2 (6 bases). The CDR3 totals 14 residues. Deletions cut 3 bases from V and 7 bases from J, with 13 bases between. CDR1 is SEHNR, CDR2 FQNEAQ, per germline (reference sequence).

This clone was observed a single time. J is TRBJ1-1 and V is TRBV30; the D gene is possibly TRBD1 (5 bases). Per germline, CDR1 GTSNPN and CDR2 SVGIG (reference sequence). Trimming shortened V by 0 bases and J by 6 bases, and 14 bases separated the two germline ends. The CDR3 covers 14 residues. Written as DNA, the CDR3 is TGTGCCTGGAGTGTACTGTCCAGGGTCGCTGAAGCTTTCTTT. Its protein is CAWSVLSRVAEAFF. Based on the CDR3 plus reference TRBV30 and TRBJ1-1, the full variable domain is SQTIHQWPATLVQPVGSPLSLECTVEGTSNPNLYWYRQAAGRGLQLLFYSVGIGQISSEVPQNLSASRPQDRQFILSSKKLLLSDSGFYLCAWSVLSRVAEAFFGQGTRLTVV.

V and J are TRBV19 and TRBJ1-4, with D perhaps matching TRBD1 (5 bases). CDR3 length: 16 residues. CDR1 LNHDA and CDR2 SQIVND come from the germline V gene (reference sequence). The V and J ends lost 5 bases and 0 bases respectively, with 13 bases between them. Here the CDR3 reads CASSATYRTTNEKLFF. In DNA, the CDR3 is TGTGCCAGTAGTGCAACTTACAGGACAACTAATGAAAAACTGTTTTTT.

The V and J genes are TRBV30 and TRBJ1-2, with 8 positions matching TRBD1. Looked up from germline, CDR1 is GTSNPN and CDR2 is SVGIG (reference sequence). The CDR3 totals 14 residues. The CDR3 reads CALSPGTGVYGYTF. The CDR3 DNA reads as TGTGCTCTCAGTCCCGGGACAGGAGTTTATGGCTACACCTTC.

The CDR3 region is CASSPRTGISGNTIYF. DNA for the CDR3: TGTGCCAGCAGCCCTAGGACAGGGATCTCTGGAAACACCATATATTTT. This chain links TRBV7-2 with TRBJ1-3; 8 bases agree with TRBD1. This CDR3 comprises 16 residues. Germline V gene data show CDR1 as SGHTA and CDR2 as FQGNSA. The junction had 6 bases not matched to a gene; V was cut back by 5 bases and J by 0 bases.

This chain uses TRBV28 with TRBJ2-7, with 10 bases that match TRBD2. Trimming took 5 bases from V and 3 from J; bases not matched to a gene: 13. CDR1 and CDR2 (germline): MDHEN, SYDVKM. The CDR3 runs 17 residues. CDR3 region: CASSGSGRGGGYYEQYF. The CDR3, as DNA: TGTGCCAGCAGTGGGAGCGGGAGGGGAGGCGGTTACTACGAGCAGTACTTC.

The rearrangement links TRBV2 to TRBJ2-1; D is perhaps TRBD1 (6 bases). The CDR3 is 13 residues long. With 6 bases removed from V and 6 bases from J, the gap between germline ends came to 12 bases. The germline V gene has CDR1 SNHLY and CDR2 FYNNEI. CDR3 loop: CASRDGTFNEQFF. Here the CDR3 DNA reads TGTGCCAGCAGGGATGGGACATTCAATGAGCAGTTCTTC. The full variable domain, rest sourced from reference TRBV2 and TRBJ2-1, is EPEVTQTPSHQVTQMGQEVILRCVPISNHLYFYWYRQILGQKVEFLVSFYNNEISEKSEIFDDQFSVERPDGSNFTLKIRSTKLEDSAMYFCASRDGTFNEQFFGPGTRLTVL.